This T cell receptor beta chain stems from a study of monozygotic twins with cystic fibrosis. Study details: Library input was 2.5 to 3.5 micrograms of fragmented DNA, with about 15 PCR cycles.

Broader study findings: Nucleotide-identical clonotype sharing was significantly higher within monozygotic CF twin pairs than between unrelated CF individuals.

As to this clone: Its cognate antigen is unknown.

Sequencing used immunoSEQ multiplex PCR; TCRdb keeps in-frame clones, though not all of them. The sample lists approximately 20,000 clones, approximately 97% occurring once. The V gene's germline CDR1 is KGHSH and CDR2 LQKENI. The CDR3 loop spans 17 amino acids. The J segment lost 0 bases and the V segment lost 6 bases, leaving 11 bases of the junction unmatched. This clonotype originated in a girl aged 5 to 17 with cystic fibrosis. The chain recombines TRBV18 with TRBJ2-1; the match to TRBD2 covers 7 bases. The specimen sequenced was blood. CDR3 sequence reads: CASSLVAGLSSYNEQFF. DNA for the CDR3: TGTGCCAGCTCGCTAGTAGCGGGCCTGAGCTCCTACAATGAGCAGTTCTTC.